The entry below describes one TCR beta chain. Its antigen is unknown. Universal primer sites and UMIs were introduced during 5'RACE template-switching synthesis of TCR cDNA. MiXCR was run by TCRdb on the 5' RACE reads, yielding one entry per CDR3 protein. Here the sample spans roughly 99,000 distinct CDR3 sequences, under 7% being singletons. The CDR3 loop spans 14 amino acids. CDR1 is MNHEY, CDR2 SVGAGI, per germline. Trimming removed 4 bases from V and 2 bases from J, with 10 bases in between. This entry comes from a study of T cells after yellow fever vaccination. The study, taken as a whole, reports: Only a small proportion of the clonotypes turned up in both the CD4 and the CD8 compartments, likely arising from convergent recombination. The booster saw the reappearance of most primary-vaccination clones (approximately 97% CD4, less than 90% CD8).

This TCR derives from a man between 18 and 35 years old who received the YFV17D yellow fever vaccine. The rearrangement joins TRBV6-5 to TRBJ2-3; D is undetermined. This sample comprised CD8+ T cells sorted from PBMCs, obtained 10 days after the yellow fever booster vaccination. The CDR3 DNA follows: TGTGCCAGCAGTTCCCTGCCCCCCACAGATACGCAGTATTTT. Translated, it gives CASSSLPPTDTQYF.